These 10 T cell receptor beta chains were all obtained from the same sample, sequenced in a study of regulatory T cells in long-lasting Graves disease. Time point meaning: newly diagnosed GD, antithyroid drugs for less than 3 months. The TCR library was made from RNA extracted from PBMCs. According to the study, TCR beta libraries were built with iRepertoire HTBI primers and CDR3-region Arm-PCR. MiXCR, applied by TCRdb to the multiplex PCR reads, yields one record per CDR3 protein. Found here are roughly 400,000 distinct CDR3 sequences, roughly 15% of them singletons; the top ten hold about 25%. The sample also formed part of further work on T cells in Graves' hyperthyroidism and ophthalmopathy.

The material was peripheral blood mononuclear cells (PBMCs), obtained at new diagnosis, from a patient treated with antithyroid drugs. These TCRs come from a woman aged 18-30 years with Graves disease.

The genes are TRBV4-1 and TRBJ2-2; 8 bases agree with TRBD1. Germline V gene sequence: CDR1 MGHRA, CDR2 YSYEKL. Unmatched junction bases numbered 5, after V lost 4 bases and J lost 4 bases. The CDR3 runs 15 residues. The CDR3 DNA follows: TGCGCCAGCAGCCTGCGGACAGGGCGCACCGGGGAGCTGTTTTTT. As protein: CASSLRTGRTGELFF.

The table lists this clonotype with many counts. V usage is TRBV28 and J usage is TRBJ1-2; no clear D. Deletions cut 2 bases from V and 1 base from J, with 11 bases between. CDR3 length equals 15 residues. CDR1 and CDR2 from the germline V gene are MDHEN and SYDVKM. The CDR3 loop reads CASSLVGERNYGYTF. The CDR3 DNA reads TGTGCCAGCAGTTTAGTGGGAGAGCGTAACTATGGCTACACCTTC.

A note on this clonotype: One end of the junction fails to match germline, which may point to a read error. The chain has TRBV5-1 and TRBJ2-3; a weak D match, TRBD2 (6 bases). CDR3 length equals 16 residues. Per germline, CDR1 SGHRS and CDR2 YFSETQ. For the CDR3, the DNA is TGCGCCAGCAGCTTGGCCCCGGGAGTTGATACAGATACGCGGTATTTT. This gives the protein CASSLAPGVDTDTRYF.

The V and J genes are TRBV7-9 and TRBJ2-2; D perhaps matches TRBD2 (5 bases). Trimming shortened V by 5 bases and J by 2 bases, and 18 bases separated the two germline ends. CDR1 is SEHNR and CDR2 is FQNEAQ in the germline V gene (reference sequence). This CDR3 is 17 amino acids long. CDR3 sequence reads: CASSHTRSGANTGELFF. DNA of the CDR3: TGTGCCAGCAGCCACACACGGAGCGGAGCTAACACCGGGGAGCTGTTTTTT.

V usage is TRBV10-3 and J usage is TRBJ2-1; the D gene is possibly TRBD2 (6 bases). Trimming took 7 bases from V and 0 from J, leaving 13 bases between them. This CDR3 has 15 amino acids. Germline CDR1 and CDR2: ENHRY and SYGVKD. Here the CDR3 DNA reads TGTGCCATCACTCAGGGACTGTCCTCCTACAATGAGCAGTTCTTC. Residues: CAITQGLSSYNEQFF.

This clonotype was detected a few times. V is TRBV5-1 and J is TRBJ2-1; 7 bases agree with TRBD2. The CDR3 is 14 amino acids. The trim removed 5 bases at V and 7 bases at J, leaving 9 bases unmatched. CDR1 SGHRS and CDR2 YFSETQ come from the germline V gene. CDR3 DNA sequence: TGCGCCAGCAGTTCGGGAGGCGGGTTGAATGAGCAGTTCTTC. Translated: CASSSGGGLNEQFF.

This clonotype was observed at least ten times. The gene calls are TRBV28 and TRBJ2-2; D unclear. CDR3 length: 19 amino acids. Germline CDR1 MDHEN, CDR2 SYDVKM. The V end was cut by 1 base, the J end by 1 base, with 19 bases between. Here the CDR3 reads CASSLYPLGFSQNTGELFF. The CDR3 bases are TGTGCCAGCAGTTTATACCCTCTCGGATTCAGCCAGAACACCGGGGAGCTGTTTTTT.

This clonotype was seen only a few times. The chain is built from TRBV5-4 and TRBJ1-1; TRBD1 aligns across 8 bases. With V trimmed by 4 bases and J by 1 base, 6 bases remained unmatched. The CDR3 contains 15 residues. Per the germline V gene, CDR1 is SGHNT and CDR2 is YYREEE (reference sequence). CDR3 coding DNA: TGTGCCAGCAGCCAAGACAGGGGAAAGAACACTGAAGCTTTCTTT. It codes for CASSQDRGKNTEAFF.

This clonotype was observed at least ten times. The gene calls are TRBV19 and TRBJ2-3; perhaps TRBD2 as D (5 bases). Per the germline V gene, CDR1 is LNHDA and CDR2 is SQIVND (reference sequence). Between the trimmed V and J ends, which lost 7 bases and 0 bases, there was a span of 11 bases. This CDR3 has 14 amino acids. Here the CDR3 reads CASTVGVSTDTQYF. CDR3 in DNA: TGTGCCAGTACGGTGGGAGTCAGCACAGATACGCAGTATTTT.

As regards this clonotype: One base separates it from a far larger clone, so it is likely a read error. In DNA, the CDR3 is TGTGCCAGCAGCCCTGCTCTTGAAGCTTTCTTT. It is translated as CASSPALEAFF. The chain recombines TRBV28 with TRBJ2-3; D is unresolved. The J call may be in error: the DNA end matches TRBJ1-1 better. Germline V lookup: CDR1 MDHEN, CDR2 SYDVKM. CDR3 length: 11 amino acids.